This T cell receptor (beta chain) originates from a study of blood T cell repertoires in COVID-19. On the study more broadly: Acute and convalescent COVID-19 specimens originated in the United States, Italy and Spain.

The CDR3 contains 12 residues. V was trimmed by 6 bases and J by 8 bases, leaving 13 bases between them. Which cohort a participant joined came from the clinical history participants gave. A PCR-confirmed or clinician-diagnosed COVID-19 case had contacted exposed participants within 2 weeks of entry. As processed by the authors: Researchers report that nucleated cell counts were estimated from reference gene primer amplification. Using immunoSEQ multiplex PCR, the repertoire was profiled, and TCRdb retains in-frame clones only, with some absent. V, J and clone size derive from that table, while D and trimming were established from the DNA sequence. Of fewer than 350,000 clones in the sample, about 85% were seen once.

The receptor comes from a woman in her twenties or thirties who had been exposed to COVID-19. The chain recombines TRBV12-3 or TRBV12-4 with TRBJ1-2, with D perhaps matching TRBD1 (5 bases). Sequenced sample: PBMCs or T cells enriched from blood (not recorded which). The CDR3 protein is CASRRDLLGYTF. In DNA, the CDR3 is TGTGCCAGCAGGAGGGACTTGCTCGGCTACACCTTC.